This T cell receptor beta chain was recorded in a study of control samples from healthy donors and cancer patients. There are 12 residues in the CDR3. Trimming took 2 bases from V and 6 from J, leaving 7 bases between them. Sequencing used immunoSEQ multiplex PCR; TCRdb keeps in-frame clones, though not all of them. The sample records around 50,000 clones, around 95% being singletons. Sequencing was carried out using blood. The origin of this receptor is a woman aged 25 to 39 in good health. The rearrangement links TRBV12-3 or TRBV12-4 to TRBJ1-2; no definite D call. CDR3 protein: CASSLMLNGYTF. CDR3 DNA sequence: TGTGCCAGCAGTTTAATGCTCAATGGCTACACCTTC.